Sequencing of this TCR beta chain was carried out in a study of T-cell memory formation after mild COVID-19. Study results and limitations: In second-wave clones peaking day 37, SARS-CoV-2 specificity remained unconfirmed.

Germline-derived CDR1 and CDR2 are SGDLS and YYNGEE. J lost 9 bases, V lost 3 bases, and 12 bases had no gene match. CDR3 size: 15 residues. From 5'RACE with constant-segment primers came TCR alpha and TCR beta cDNA libraries that carried sample barcodes and UMIs. Via MiXCR, TCRdb re-called the 5' RACE reads, giving one row per CDR3 protein. Of approximately 560,000 distinct CDR3 sequences listed, 17% are singletons. As to this clonotype: The antigen is not known.

The chain uses TRBV9 and TRBJ2-1; 7 bases line up with TRBD2. Sequenced sample: PBMCs or a T cell subset sorted from them (not recorded which). This TCR was recovered from an adult woman who had mild COVID-19 (a few samples of this study predate the infection). Cell type and time point are not known. As DNA, the CDR3 is TGTGCCAGCAGCGCTCTGGGGGAGGGCCGCAGTGAGCAGTTCTTC. This translates into CASSALGEGRSEQFF. Combining the CDR3 with reference TRBV9 and TRBJ2-1 gives the whole variable domain DSGVTQTPKHLITATGQRVTLRCSPRSGDLSVYWYQQSLDQGLQFLIQYYNGEERAKGNILERFSAQQFPDLHSELNLSSLELGDSALYFCASSALGEGRSEQFFGPGTRLTVL.